This record concerns one T cell receptor beta chain sequence. There is no known antigen for this receptor. Qualities for individual bases were not recorded, and no much larger clone is one base off. This sample was included in a study of cytomegalovirus exposure and HLA in healthy donors (dated by TCRdb to about 2017). Context from the whole study: According to an earlier analysis of a few hundred of the donors, about 179 million T cells yielded 100 million or so unique TCR beta sequences and about 300 Gb of sequence data. About 300 gigabases of sequencing data and approximately 85 million unique TCR sequences were included in an early release covering about 700 HLA-typed donors. Among the approximately 400 genotyped donors, approximately 76% belonged to the genetic ancestry cluster associated with self-reported Caucasian donors. The study aimed to test whether cataloging public T cell receptors could reveal signatures of past pathogen exposure. The study used immunosequencing to profile the T cell repertoires of approximately 650 subjects and linked those repertoires to cytomegalovirus serostatus. In addition to the first cohort of 666 subjects, a separate validation cohort of around 110 different subjects was used. To predict cytomegalovirus infection status, the study brought together high-throughput TCR immunosequencing, statistical association of individual TCRs with disease status, and machine learning. In a later analysis, previously published TCR beta repertoires from 666 donors were re-analyzed and high-resolution HLA genotyping was added so that TCR occurrence patterns could be studied. Rather than using new phenotypic data, the later analysis identified candidate immune exposures from TCR beta sequences and from how often those sequences occurred across donors. An earlier analysis of 587 of the donors applied high-throughput TCR beta sequencing to assess whether each TCR beta V gene segment acted as functional or pseudogenic. Donor age, sex, ethnicity and CMV serostatus were collected together with the repertoire data. A later genetic analysis used genome-wide SNP genotypes for about three fifths of the 666 donors, treating that subset as a discovery cohort. Every discovery cohort repertoire had been produced on one sequencing platform. Class I and class II HLA loci were covered by the typing at four-digit resolution. Typing coverage varied by locus: about 620-630 donors for A, B, C, DRB1 and DQB1; roughly 520 for DQA1; about 570 for DPA1; around 490 for DPB1. Because of strong linkage in the cohort, roughly five DR-DQ haplotypes were treated as single units for association and clustering. Among 300 to 450 genotyped donors of the cohort, an average of about 240,000 unique TCR beta nucleotide sequences were sequenced per donor, 15% to 20% of them non-productive. The research as a whole found: Only TCR beta chains were sequenced in this cohort, and the absence of alpha or paired-chain data limited detectable features. For the cohort, immune exposure information was limited to CMV serostatus. Across donors, most TCR sequences were observed very rarely, whereas some public TCRs were present in many individuals. Linkage disequilibrium might explain the correlated functional status among segregating V segments, but an unknown experimental factor could not be excluded. Broadly in line with IMGT annotations, most TCR beta V segments showed up in productive rearrangements about 87% or about 30% of the time in an earlier analysis of around 600 of the donors. According to a later genetic analysis, donors in an Asian-associated ancestry cluster had fewer N-insertions in productive TCRs than the approximately 710-donor mean. Compared with equally common non-associated chains, HLA-associated TCR beta chains in a later analysis were more clonally expanded and had lower generation probabilities. A further reported finding was that TCR beta sequences accurately predicted the HLA-A and HLA-B alleles for most subjects in the first cohort. According to a later analysis, TCR association rates differed among HLA loci, with DRB1 alleles showing the most associated TCRs and HLA-C alleles showing the fewest. In vitro tests confirmed that a few of the cytomegalovirus-associated TCR beta chains recognize cytomegalovirus antigens. According to the authors, the approach could potentially be generalized to other disease states and immunological phenotypes. The earlier analysis of approximately 540 of the donors excluded fewer than 20 rarely observed V segments, including chromosome 9 orphons, because counts were too low. The classifier was reported to diagnose cytomegalovirus status with high specificity and sensitivity in both the original and validation cohorts. At a false discovery rate of 0.05, a later analysis linked about 16,000 TCR beta sequences to specific HLA alleles. The presence/absence analyses assumed that sequencing depth was roughly uniform across donors, and that assumption may not be true. A later analysis found that most CMV-associated TCR beta chains appeared HLA-restricted, with HLA associations seemingly driven largely by CMV exposure. A later analysis reported that several top co-occurrence clusters appeared linked to parvovirus B19, influenza, CMV and Epstein-Barr virus. A cluster of highly shared sequence variants was judged likely to be a technical artifact of the sequencing pipeline. A total of 164 TCR beta chains were listed by the study as associated with cytomegalovirus. Because HLA typing was unavailable for some donors at each locus, only the typed subset was used in association tests. Some IMGT-functional V segments, including TRBV6-2 and TRBV6-3, could not be distinguished by the 87-base-pair reads and were therefore excluded. When HLA alleles, especially DR and DQ, strongly co-occurred, attributing TCR associations to individual alleles was difficult. V-gene and J-gene trimming of TCR beta chains was associated with a missense DCLRE1C variant in a later genetic analysis, and the association was replicated in an independent cohort.

The cohort was made up of approximately 670 healthy bone marrow donors. All cohort members were sampled while nominally healthy, although unrecorded immune exposures were likely present. The donor tested CMV seronegative, placing the donor among the approximately 400 seronegative members of the cohort. A peripheral blood sample was provided by each donor, and peripheral blood mononuclear cells were used for TCR beta sequencing. The Qiagen DNeasy Blood Extraction Kit was used to extract genomic DNA from the blood cell samples. Libraries came from the immunoSEQ multiplex PCR assay. The multiplex PCR relied on a mix of 60 forward primers for TCR Vbeta segments and 13 reverse primers for TCR Jbeta segments. A multiplex PCR assay on genomic DNA amplified the CDR3 region of rearranged TCR beta genes. Amplified TCR beta libraries were sequenced as 87-base-pair reads on the Illumina HiSeq System. As for how the authors treated the data: A later analysis counted tens of millions of unique TCR beta chains across the 550 to 800 repertoires, and approximately 11 million of these chains were shared by at least two donors. Raw reads were error-corrected and collapsed into unique sequences with a nearest-neighbor algorithm that merged closely related sequences to remove PCR and sequencing errors. CDR3 sequences were aligned to IMGT reference sequences to assign V, D and J gene segments. For a sequence to be retained, at least a six-nucleotide match to both a V gene segment and a J gene segment was required. Rearrangements were called productive when the CDR3 lacked stop codons and stayed in frame with V and J; all others were non-productive. CDR3 was defined by IMGT convention, running from the second conserved V-encoded cysteine to the conserved J-encoded phenylalanine. The earlier analysis of about 570 of the donors excluded any sequence lacking an unambiguous match to a single V gene segment. An earlier analysis of several hundred of the donors called V segments functional above 56.7% productive rearrangements and segregating when the between-donor standard deviation exceeded 5%. A statistical classification framework was built to diagnose cytomegalovirus status from the catalog of TCR beta chain sequences. A later analysis assigned V and J genes by comparing TCR nucleotide sequences with IMGT/GENE-DB human TR gene sequences. The TCRdist pipeline was used in a later analysis to assign CDR3 sequences and most-parsimonious VDJ recombination scenarios. In a later analysis, every TCR beta chain was defined by the combination of its CDR3 amino acid sequence and its V-gene family, and reads without a unique V-gene family were dropped. In a later analysis, several hundred highly shared, low-generation-probability nucleotide sequences were removed to address suspected cross-contamination and a sequencing artifact. A later analysis calculated a clonal expansion index for each public chain from normalized within-repertoire ranks of inferred template counts. Generation probabilities in a later analysis came from a VDJ recombination model fitted to out-of-frame rearrangements, and those results were checked against IGoR. In a later analysis, TCR-TCR, TCR-HLA and TCR-CMV co-occurrence was scored with hypergeometric tests, and a repertoire-size bias correction was applied to TCR pairs. False discovery rates were estimated in a later analysis by permuting HLA or CMV assignments 20 times. In a later analysis, co-occurring TCRs were grouped using DBSCAN, with TCRdist sequence similarity added in when clustering inside HLA-allele-positive subsets. For co-occurrence clustering, repertoires with fewer than 30,000 or more than 120,000 public chains were excluded, along with roughly 5 repertoires with anomalous nucleotide sharing. In TCRdb, the immuneACCESS table is reduced to in-frame sequences with V and J assigned. These tables do not hold every clone; where another copy was compared, an unresolved V gene accounts for under half, and the others remain unexplained. V and J calls and clone size come straight from that table; D and trimming were deduced from the DNA. This sample has about 200,000 clones in its table, and roughly 80% of those were observed once. The top ten clonotypes cover roughly 1.5% of the sample.

Trimming costs V 2 bases and J 2 bases, and their ends lie 11 bases apart. From the germline V gene, CDR1 is SGDLS and CDR2 is YYNGEE. Spanning cysteine to phenylalanine, the CDR3 consists of 14 amino acids. The CDR3 DNA has 42 bases and is translated from base 1. The chain joins TRBV9 to TRBJ2-7; a weak D assignment points to TRBD1 (6 bases agree). This receptor was obtained from a girl under 18 in good health and CMV-seronegative. Material: PBMCs. The sequenced DNA: TGTGCCAGCAGCGTCCGACAGGATCCCTACGAGCAGTACTTC. The encoded protein is CASSVRQDPYEQYF.